The 26 T cell receptor beta chains presented below share a single source sample, sequenced in a study of beta chain features in type 1 diabetes (dated by TCRdb to 2016 to 2019). Overall study outcomes, separate from this receptor: In all four CD4+ subsets, TCRB CDR3 length was moderately but significantly shorter in type 1 diabetes patients.

The library was built by means of the immunoSEQ multiplex PCR assay. The entire isolated RNA was reverse transcribed using the High Capacity cDNA Reverse Transcription Kit, and thus expressed TCRB transcripts were sequenced. As stored in TCRdb, this immuneACCESS dataset retains in-frame rearrangements with V and J assigned. A fraction of the clones does not appear; measured against another copy, unresolved V genes explain less than half of the discrepancy, and the remainder lacks a known reason. This sample lists around 97,000 clones; 25% to 30% were detected once. Around 0.5% of the sample comes from the top ten. Which antigens these TCRs recognize remains unknown. Sequenced material: central memory CD4+ T cells from blood. The origin of the receptors is a woman under 30 with type 1 diabetes.

This clone has just a few counts. The chain couples TRBV25-1 to TRBJ2-1; 8 positions match TRBD2. The germline V gene has CDR1 MGHDK and CDR2 SYGVNS. This CDR3 region has 18 residues. V lost 2 bases, J lost 8 bases, and 17 bases stayed unmatched. CDR3 sequence reads: CASSEKPSGRGARDEQFF. The DNA of the CDR3 is TGTGCCAGCAGTGAAAAGCCCTCCGGGCGGGGGGCGAGGGATGAGCAGTTCTTC.

This clone appeared a few times. The CDR3 sequence is CATSRTDIKTQYF. CDR3 coding DNA: TGTGCCACCAGCAGGACAGACATAAAGACCCAGTACTTC. V and J are TRBV15 and TRBJ2-5, with D possibly matching TRBD1 (5 bases). V lost 3 bases and J 6 bases, leaving 11 bases between the germline ends. CDR3 length: 13 amino acids. The germline V gene has CDR1 LNHNV and CDR2 YYDKDF (reference sequence).

The J gene is TRBJ2-3, the V gene TRBV7-2; TRBD2 matches 7 bases. CDR3 length: 14 amino acids. V lost 1 base and J lost 6; bases outside the gene matches: 4. Germline CDR1 and CDR2: SGHTA and FQGNSA. This chain's CDR3 is CASSLGGSLDTQYF. The CDR3 bases are TGTGCCAGCAGCTTAGGCGGGAGTCTCGATACGCAGTATTTT.

The genes are TRBV2 and TRBJ1-5; TRBD1 matches 7 bases. Germline CDR1 and CDR2: SNHLY and FYNNEI. The CDR3 extends over 15 amino acids. With 5 bases clipped from V and 7 bases from J, the junction kept 11 bases outside the gene matches. This CDR3 reads CASSTQGTGGQPQHF. The CDR3 coding sequence is TGTGCCAGCAGTACACAGGGGACCGGAGGCCAGCCCCAGCATTTT. The full variable domain, in which reference TRBV2 and TRBJ1-5 provide the parts outside the CDR3, is EPEVTQTPSHQVTQMGQEVILRCVPISNHLYFYWYRQILGQKVEFLVSFYNNEISEKSEIFDDQFSVERPDGSNFTLKIRSTKLEDSAMYFCASSTQGTGGQPQHFGDGTRLSIL.

This clone was picked up a small number of times. The chain couples TRBV19 to TRBJ1-5; D might be TRBD1 (6 bases). The CDR3 sequence is 17 residues long. V was pared by 7 bases and J by 0 bases, with 19 bases between. The germline CDR1 and CDR2 sequences are LNHDA and SQIVND (reference sequence). The CDR3 spells CASKSGTSGDSNQPQHF. The CDR3 DNA sequence: TGTGCCAGTAAGTCCGGGACATCCGGGGATAGCAATCAGCCCCAGCATTTT.

This clone was seen only a few times. The J gene is TRBJ2-1, the V gene TRBV13; D might be TRBD2 (7 bases). This CDR3 is built from 16 residues. V gave up 5 bases and J gave up 4 bases, with 18 bases separating them. Germline CDR1 PRHDT, CDR2 FYEKMQ (reference sequence). The CDR3 reads CASSPRGGGRYNEQFF. The CDR3 bases are TGTGCCAGCAGCCCGAGAGGGGGGGGAAGGTACAATGAGCAGTTCTTC.

The J gene is TRBJ2-7, the V gene TRBV28, with 9 bases aligning to TRBD2. Germline V lookup: CDR1 MDHEN, CDR2 SYDVKM. V lost 7 bases to trimming and J lost 4 bases; unmatched junction nucleotides: 8. There are 14 residues in the CDR3. The CDR3 reads CASKVRLAGYEQYF. The CDR3 DNA reads TGTGCCAGCAAGGTGAGGCTAGCGGGATACGAGCAGTACTTC.

The J gene is TRBJ2-7, the V gene TRBV11-1, with 15 nucleotides matching TRBD2. Germline values: CDR1 SGHAT, CDR2 FQDESV (reference sequence). After removal of 5 bases from V and 3 bases from J, the junction contained 2 bases not matched to a gene. The CDR3 is made up of 15 amino acids. CDR3 bases: TGTGCCAGCAGCAAGGGACTAGCGGGAGGCTACGAGCAGTACTTC. Translating it yields CASSKGLAGGYEQYF.

This clone was observed a few times. This sequence joins TRBV7-9 and TRBJ1-1, with TRBD1 identical over 11 bases. Looked up from germline, CDR1 is SEHNR and CDR2 is FQNEAQ (reference sequence). CDR3 length: 15 amino acids. J gave up 4 bases and V 4 bases, and 5 bases lay outside the gene matches. CDR3 sequence reads: CASSSSGQGGTEAFF. For the CDR3, the DNA is TGTGCCAGCAGCTCCTCGGGACAGGGGGGCACTGAAGCTTTCTTT.

This clone occurred many times. J is TRBJ2-6 and V is TRBV7-2; D not resolved. The CDR3 spans 15 residues. Germline V gene lookup returns CDR1 SGHTA and CDR2 FQGNSA. V shed 5 bases and J shed 2 bases, with 10 bases lying between them. The CDR3 loop is CASSPGAAGANVLTF. CDR3 bases: TGTGCCAGCAGCCCTGGAGCTGCTGGGGCCAACGTCCTGACTTTC.

The rearrangement joins TRBV7-2 to TRBJ2-1; 11 bases agree with TRBD2. Unmatched junction bases numbered 4, after V lost 4 bases and J lost 5 bases. The length of the CDR3 is 15 residues. The germline CDR1 and CDR2 sequences are SGHTA and FQGNSA. In nucleotides, the CDR3 is TGTGCCAGCAGCTCGACTAGCGGGATGAACAATGAGCAGTTCTTC. Translated, it gives CASSSTSGMNNEQFF.

V is TRBV4-1 and J is TRBJ2-7; the D gene is possibly TRBD1 (5 bases). CDR3 length: 14 residues. Germline CDR1 reads MGHRA; CDR2 reads YSYEKL. V shed 1 base and J shed 4 bases, with 11 bases lying between them. For the CDR3, the DNA is TGCGCCAGCAGCCAAGCTCCAGGGATGTACGAGCAGTACTTC. Encoded protein: CASSQAPGMYEQYF.

This clone was counted a few times. V and J are TRBV19 and TRBJ1-4; D is unresolved. In germline, CDR1 is LNHDA, CDR2 SQIVND (reference sequence). The CDR3 consists of 12 residues. The V and J ends lost 5 bases and 7 bases respectively, with 8 bases between them. CDR3 DNA sequence: TGTGCCAGTAGTGACCGAGGTGAAAAACTGTTTTTT. It codes for CASSDRGEKLFF.

This clone came up a few times. The chain uses TRBV6-1 and TRBJ2-4; TRBD2 matches at 8 bases. Germline-derived CDR1 and CDR2 are MNHNS and SASEGT. The CDR3 is 14 amino acids. J lost 5 bases, V lost 8 bases, and 8 bases had no gene match. This CDR3 is CASWTSGSENIQYF. CDR3 DNA sequence: TGTGCCAGCTGGACGAGCGGGAGCGAAAACATTCAGTACTTC.

This clone was observed a handful of times. J is TRBJ2-1 and V is TRBV11-3, with TRBD2 matching 9 bases. The ends lost 1 base at V and 7 bases at J; junction bases unmatched: 8. The CDR3 loop spans 16 amino acids. The germline V gene encodes CDR1 SGHNT and CDR2 YENEEA. The CDR3 DNA reads TGTGCCAGCAGCTTAGGGGATAGCGGGAGTGGGAATGAGCAGTTCTTC. This gives the protein CASSLGDSGSGNEQFF.

This chain links TRBV7-6 with TRBJ1-5; 7 nucleotides match TRBD1. The germline CDR1 and CDR2 sequences are SGHVS and FNYEAQ. After removal of 1 base from V and 5 bases from J, the junction contained 5 bases not matched to a gene. This CDR3 region has 15 residues. CDR3 sequence reads: CASSLEQGKYQPQHF. The CDR3 DNA reads TGTGCCAGCAGCTTAGAACAGGGGAAATATCAGCCCCAGCATTTT. Full variable domain (rest looked up from reference TRBV7-6 and TRBJ1-5): GAGVSQSPRYKVTKRGQDVALRCDPISGHVSLYWYRQALGQGPEFLTYFNYEAQQDKSGLPNDRFSAERPEGSISTLTIQRTEQRDSAMYRCASSLEQGKYQPQHFGDGTRLSIL.

This clone has only a few counts. This sequence joins TRBV10-1 and TRBJ2-3, with D perhaps matching TRBD2 (5 bases). The CDR3 contains 12 residues. Germline lookup yields CDR1 WNHNN and CDR2 SYGVQD (reference sequence). Trimming removed 5 bases from V and 6 bases from J, with 9 bases in between. The CDR3 DNA is TGCGCCAGCAGTTCTGTAGCGGATACGCAGTATTTT. Protein sequence: CASSSVADTQYF.

About this clone: Other nucleotide sequences in the sample specify the same CDR3. The chain carries TRBV4-3 and TRBJ2-2; TRBD2 matches 7 bases. Unmatched junction bases numbered 3, after V lost 0 bases and J lost 5 bases. This CDR3 region has 15 residues. Germline V gene data show CDR1 as LGHNA and CDR2 as YSLEER. CDR3 nucleotide sequence: TGCGCCAGCAGCCAAGAGGGGGGGAAGACCGGGGAGCTGTTTTTT. Amino acid sequence: CASSQEGGKTGELFF.

V usage is TRBV7-2 and J usage is TRBJ2-2; 9 nucleotides match TRBD2. The CDR3 covers 15 residues. The germline V gene encodes CDR1 SGHTA and CDR2 FQGNSA. V lost 5 bases, J lost 5 bases, and 6 bases stayed unmatched. CDR3 in DNA: TGTGCCAGCAGCCGAGCGGGAGGCCGTACCGGGGAGCTGTTTTTT. Protein product: CASSRAGGRTGELFF.

The gene calls are TRBV19 and TRBJ1-5; the D gene is possibly TRBD1 (6 bases). The V gene lost 5 bases and the J gene lost 4 bases, with 15 bases spanning the gap. The germline gives CDR1 LNHDA, CDR2 SQIVND (reference sequence). CDR3 size: 15 residues. Here the CDR3 DNA reads TGTGCCAGTAGTCGCGCGGGGGCGCTGAATCAGCCCCAGCATTTT. It specifies CASSRAGALNQPQHF. The entire variable domain, with the rest obtained from reference TRBV19 and TRBJ1-5, is as follows: DGGITQSPKYLFRKEGQNVTLSCEQNLNHDAMYWYRQDPGQGLRLIYYSQIVNDFQKGDIAEGYSVSREKKESFPLTVTSAQKNPTAFYLCASSRAGALNQPQHFGDGTRLSIL.

This clone turned up a few times. The chain combines TRBV11-3 with TRBJ2-5; possibly TRBD1 for D (7 bases). Trimming removed 5 bases at V and 2 bases at J, with 9 bases between. This CDR3 is built from 13 residues. The germline CDR1 and CDR2 sequences are SGHNT and YENEEA. The CDR3 DNA reads as TGTGCCAGCAGCGCGGGACAGCAAGAGACCCAGTACTTC. Its protein product is CASSAGQQETQYF.

The chain couples TRBV30 to TRBJ2-1; 7 bases line up with TRBD2. CDR3 length equals 17 residues. V lost 2 bases, J lost 4 bases, and 14 bases stayed unmatched. The germline gives CDR1 GTSNPN, CDR2 SVGIG (reference sequence). CDR3 DNA: TGTGCCTGGAGTTCCGGGGGTGGTAGCGGGCCGTACAATGAGCAGTTCTTC. This sequence encodes CAWSSGGGSGPYNEQFF.

V is TRBV10-2 and J is TRBJ1-2; D not certain. Germline loops: CDR1 WSHSY, CDR2 SAAADI. The CDR3 has 15 amino acids. The germline V and J ends were trimmed by 6 bases and 4 bases, with 18 bases remaining between them. The CDR3 protein is CASSPFRAEGYGYTF. DNA for the CDR3: TGCGCCAGCAGCCCCTTCCGAGCGGAGGGCTATGGCTACACCTTC.

The rearrangement joins TRBV2 to TRBJ2-3, with D possibly TRBD2 on 5 matching bases. The CDR3 has 14 amino acids. Germline CDR1 and CDR2: SNHLY and FYNNEI. Trimming stripped 7 bases from V and 6 bases from J, with 17 bases between. In DNA, the CDR3 is TGTGCCAGCACTCGAGCCTTTACGGGGGATACGCAGTATTTT. Translation: CASTRAFTGDTQYF.

The genes are TRBV4-1 and TRBJ1-4; D uncertain. The CDR3 is 16 residues long. Trimming removed 0 bases at V and 2 bases at J, with 10 bases between. Germline-derived CDR1 and CDR2 are MGHRA and YSYEKL. The DNA for the CDR3 is TGCGCCAGCAGCCAAGAGAAACAGACGACTAATGAAAAACTGTTTTTT. Translation gives CASSQEKQTTNEKLFF.

This clone turned up a few times. The rearrangement uses TRBV7-7 and TRBJ2-3, with D possibly being TRBD1 (6 bases). Germline CDR1 is SSHAT and CDR2 is FNYEAQ (reference sequence). The CDR3 loop spans 13 amino acids. Trimming stripped 8 bases from V and 7 bases from J, with 16 bases between. The CDR3 sequence is CASSEGELNTQYF. In DNA form, the CDR3 reads TGTGCCAGCTCCGAGGGGGAACTGAATACGCAGTATTTT.